This TCR beta chain originates from a study of blood T cell repertoires in COVID-19. Worth noting for this clone: The sample contains more than one DNA sequence encoding this CDR3.

This table comes from immunoSEQ multiplex PCR, and its TCRdb copy is limited to in-frame clones, with some not included. Here the sample spans about 240,000 clones, 80% to 90% being singletons. Trimming stripped 5 bases from V and 4 bases from J, with 8 bases between. CDR3 size: 12 residues. Germline CDR1 reads MDHEN; CDR2 reads SYDVKM. The sequenced sample was PBMCs or T cells enriched from blood (not recorded which). This chain links TRBV28 with TRBJ1-1, with D unresolved. This TCR came from a woman in her 30s who had recovered from COVID-19. The CDR3 protein is CASSLRGTEAFF. CDR3 coding DNA: TGTGCCAGCAGTCTACGGGGCACTGAAGCTTTCTTT.